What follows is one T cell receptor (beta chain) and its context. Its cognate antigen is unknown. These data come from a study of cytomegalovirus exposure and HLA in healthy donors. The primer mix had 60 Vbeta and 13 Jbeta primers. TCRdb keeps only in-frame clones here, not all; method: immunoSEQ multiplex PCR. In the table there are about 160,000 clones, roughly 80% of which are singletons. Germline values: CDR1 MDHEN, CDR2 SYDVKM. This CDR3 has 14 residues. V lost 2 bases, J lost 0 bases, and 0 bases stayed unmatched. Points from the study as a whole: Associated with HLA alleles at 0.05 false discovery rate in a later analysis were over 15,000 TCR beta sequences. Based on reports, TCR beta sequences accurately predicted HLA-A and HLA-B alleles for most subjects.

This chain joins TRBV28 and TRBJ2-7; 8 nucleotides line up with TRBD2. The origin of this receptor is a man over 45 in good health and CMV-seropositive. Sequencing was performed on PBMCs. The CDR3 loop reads CASSLSGGSYEQYF. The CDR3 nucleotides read TGTGCCAGCAGTTTAAGCGGGGGCTCCTACGAGCAGTACTTC.